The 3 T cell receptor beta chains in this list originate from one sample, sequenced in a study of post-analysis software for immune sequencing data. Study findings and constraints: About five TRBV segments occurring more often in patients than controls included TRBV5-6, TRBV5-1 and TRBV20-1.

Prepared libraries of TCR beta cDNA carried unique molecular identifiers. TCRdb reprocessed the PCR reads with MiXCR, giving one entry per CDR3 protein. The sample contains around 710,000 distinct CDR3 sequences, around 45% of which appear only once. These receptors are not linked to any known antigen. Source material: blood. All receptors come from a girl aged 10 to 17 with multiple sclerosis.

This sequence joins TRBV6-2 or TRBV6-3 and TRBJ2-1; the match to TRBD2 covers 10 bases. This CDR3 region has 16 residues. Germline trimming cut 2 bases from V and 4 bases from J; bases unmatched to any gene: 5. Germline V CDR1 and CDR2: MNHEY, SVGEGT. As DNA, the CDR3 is TGTGCCAGCAGTTACACCCTTAGCGGGAGGTACAATGAGCAGTTCTTC. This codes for CASSYTLSGRYNEQFF.

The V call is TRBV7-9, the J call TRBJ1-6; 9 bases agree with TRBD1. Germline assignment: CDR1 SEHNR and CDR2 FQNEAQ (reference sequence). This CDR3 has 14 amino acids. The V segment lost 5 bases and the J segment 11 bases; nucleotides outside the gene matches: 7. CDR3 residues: CASSRQGGETPLHF. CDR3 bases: TGTGCCAGCAGCCGACAGGGGGGAGAGACACCCCTCCACTTT.

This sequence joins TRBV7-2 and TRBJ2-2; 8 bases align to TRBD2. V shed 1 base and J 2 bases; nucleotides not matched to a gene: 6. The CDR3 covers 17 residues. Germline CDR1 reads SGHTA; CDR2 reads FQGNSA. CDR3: CASSLVAGRANTGELFF. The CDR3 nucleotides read TGTGCCAGCAGCTTAGTAGCGGGAAGGGCAAACACCGGGGAGCTGTTTTTT.